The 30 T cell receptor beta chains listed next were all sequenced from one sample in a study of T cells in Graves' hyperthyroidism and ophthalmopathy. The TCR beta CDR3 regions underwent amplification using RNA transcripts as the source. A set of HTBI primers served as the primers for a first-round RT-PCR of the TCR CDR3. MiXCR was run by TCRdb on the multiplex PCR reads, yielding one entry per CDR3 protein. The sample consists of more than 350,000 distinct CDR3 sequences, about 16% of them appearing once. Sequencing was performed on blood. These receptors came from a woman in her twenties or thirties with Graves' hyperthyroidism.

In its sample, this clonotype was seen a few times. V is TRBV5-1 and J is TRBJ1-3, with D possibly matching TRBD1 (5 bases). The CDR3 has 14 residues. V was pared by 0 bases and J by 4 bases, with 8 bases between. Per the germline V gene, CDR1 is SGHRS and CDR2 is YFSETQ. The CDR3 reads CASSLDTGGNTIYF. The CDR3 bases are TGCGCCAGCAGCTTGGATACAGGAGGAAACACCATATATTTT.

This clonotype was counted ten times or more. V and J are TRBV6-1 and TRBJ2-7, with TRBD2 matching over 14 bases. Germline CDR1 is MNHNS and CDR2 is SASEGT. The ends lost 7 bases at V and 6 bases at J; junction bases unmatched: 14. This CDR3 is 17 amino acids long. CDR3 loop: CASTQRGLAGVQGEQYF. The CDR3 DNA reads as TGTGCCAGCACCCAAAGGGGACTAGCGGGAGTTCAGGGCGAGCAGTACTTC.

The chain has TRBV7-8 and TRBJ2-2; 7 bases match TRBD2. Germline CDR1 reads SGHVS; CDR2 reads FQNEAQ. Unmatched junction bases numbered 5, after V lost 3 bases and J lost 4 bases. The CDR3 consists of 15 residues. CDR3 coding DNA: TGTGCCAGCAGCTTCCAGACTAGCCGCACCGGGGAGCTGTTTTTT. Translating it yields CASSFQTSRTGELFF.

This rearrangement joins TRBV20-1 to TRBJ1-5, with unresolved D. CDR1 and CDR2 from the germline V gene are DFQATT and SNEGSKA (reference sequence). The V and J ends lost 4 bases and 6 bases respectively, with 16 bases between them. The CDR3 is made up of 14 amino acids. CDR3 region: CSAKVTKSGQPQHF. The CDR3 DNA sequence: TGCAGTGCTAAGGTTACCAAGTCGGGTCAGCCCCAGCATTTT.

CDR3 coding DNA: TGTGCCAGCCACAACTACATAACCGGGGAGCTGTTTTTT. This codes for CASHNYITGELFF. The chain carries TRBV6-2 or TRBV6-3 and TRBJ2-2; D not certain. V was pared by 8 bases and J by 5 bases, with 12 bases between. CDR3 size: 13 residues. Germline CDR1 is MNHEY and CDR2 is SVGEGT.

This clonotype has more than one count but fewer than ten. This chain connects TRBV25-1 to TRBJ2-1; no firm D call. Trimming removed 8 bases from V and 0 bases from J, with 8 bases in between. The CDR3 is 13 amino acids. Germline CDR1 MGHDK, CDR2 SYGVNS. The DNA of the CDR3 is TGTGCCAGCGCCTTCACCTCCTACAATGAGCAGTTCTTC. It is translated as CASAFTSYNEQFF.

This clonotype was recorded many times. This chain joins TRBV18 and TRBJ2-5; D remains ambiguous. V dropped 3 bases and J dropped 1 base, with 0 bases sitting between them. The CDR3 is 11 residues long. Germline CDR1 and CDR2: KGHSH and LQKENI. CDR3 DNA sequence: TGTGCCAGCTCACCCCAAGAGACCCAGTACTTC. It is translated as CASSPQETQYF. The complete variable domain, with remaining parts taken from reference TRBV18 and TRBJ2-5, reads NAGVMQNPRHLVRRRGQEARLRCSPMKGHSHVYWYRQLPEEGLKFMVYLQKENIIDESGMPKERFSAEFPKEGPSILRIQQVVRGDSAAYFCASSPQETQYFGPGTRLLVL.

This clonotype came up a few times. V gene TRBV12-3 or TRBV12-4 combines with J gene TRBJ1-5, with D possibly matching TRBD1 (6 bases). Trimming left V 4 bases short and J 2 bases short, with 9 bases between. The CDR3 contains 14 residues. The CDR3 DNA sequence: TGTGCCAGCAGTTCAGGGGATGGCAATCAGCCCCAGCATTTT. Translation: CASSSGDGNQPQHF.

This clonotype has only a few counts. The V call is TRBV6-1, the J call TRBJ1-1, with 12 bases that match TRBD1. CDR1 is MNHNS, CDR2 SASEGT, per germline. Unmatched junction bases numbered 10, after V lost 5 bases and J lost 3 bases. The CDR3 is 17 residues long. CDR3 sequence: CASSYFKGQGADTEAFF. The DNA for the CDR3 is TGTGCCAGCAGTTATTTCAAGGGACAGGGGGCGGACACTGAAGCTTTCTTT.

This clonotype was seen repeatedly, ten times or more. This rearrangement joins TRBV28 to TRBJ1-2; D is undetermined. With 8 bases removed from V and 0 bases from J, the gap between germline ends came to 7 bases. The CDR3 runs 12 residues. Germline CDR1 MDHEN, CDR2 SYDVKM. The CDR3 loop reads CASLLSNYGYTF. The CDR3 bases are TGTGCCAGCCTATTATCTAACTATGGCTACACCTTC.

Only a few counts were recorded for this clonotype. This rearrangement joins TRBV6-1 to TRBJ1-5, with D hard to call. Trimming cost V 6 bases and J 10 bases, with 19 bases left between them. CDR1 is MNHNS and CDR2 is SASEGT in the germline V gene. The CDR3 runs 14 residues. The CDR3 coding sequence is TGTGCCAGCAGCCCGGCCTACCTGGAGGATCCCCAGCATTTT. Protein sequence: CASSPAYLEDPQHF.

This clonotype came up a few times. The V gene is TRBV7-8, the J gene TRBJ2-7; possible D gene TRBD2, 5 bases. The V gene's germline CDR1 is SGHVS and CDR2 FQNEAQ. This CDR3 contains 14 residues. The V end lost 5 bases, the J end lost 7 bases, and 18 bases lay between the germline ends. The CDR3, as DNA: TGTGCCAGCAGCCTTAGGTTACCGTCGGGAGAGCAGTACTTC. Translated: CASSLRLPSGEQYF.

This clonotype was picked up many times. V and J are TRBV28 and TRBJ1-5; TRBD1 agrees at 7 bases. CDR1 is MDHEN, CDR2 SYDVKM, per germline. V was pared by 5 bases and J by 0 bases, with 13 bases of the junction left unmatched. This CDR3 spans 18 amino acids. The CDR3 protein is CASSQGVQSFGSNQPQHF. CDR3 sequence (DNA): TGTGCCAGCAGTCAGGGGGTGCAATCCTTTGGTAGCAATCAGCCCCAGCATTTT.

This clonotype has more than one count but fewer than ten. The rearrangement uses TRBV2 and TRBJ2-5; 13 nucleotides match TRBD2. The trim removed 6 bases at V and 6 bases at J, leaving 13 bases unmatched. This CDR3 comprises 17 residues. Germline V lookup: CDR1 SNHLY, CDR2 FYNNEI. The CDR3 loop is CASSFSGTSGARQTQYF. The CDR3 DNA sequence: TGTGCCAGCAGCTTTTCCGGGACTAGCGGGGCCCGGCAGACCCAGTACTTC. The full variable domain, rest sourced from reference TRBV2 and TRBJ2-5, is EPEVTQTPSHQVTQMGQEVILRCVPISNHLYFYWYRQILGQKVEFLVSFYNNEISEKSEIFDDQFSVERPDGSNFTLKIRSTKLEDSAMYFCASSFSGTSGARQTQYFGPGTRLLVL.

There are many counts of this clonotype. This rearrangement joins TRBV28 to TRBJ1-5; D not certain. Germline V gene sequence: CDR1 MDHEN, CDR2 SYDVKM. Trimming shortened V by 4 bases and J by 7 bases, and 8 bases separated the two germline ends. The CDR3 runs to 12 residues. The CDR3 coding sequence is TGTGCCAGCAGTTCTAGGGTCCAGCCCCAGCATTTT. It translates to CASSSRVQPQHF.

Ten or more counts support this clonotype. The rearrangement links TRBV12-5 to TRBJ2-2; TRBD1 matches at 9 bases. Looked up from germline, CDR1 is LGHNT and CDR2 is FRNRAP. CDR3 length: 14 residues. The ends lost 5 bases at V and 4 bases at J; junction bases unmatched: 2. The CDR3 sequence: CASGTGGSTGELFF. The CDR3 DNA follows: TGTGCTAGTGGTACAGGGGGCAGCACCGGGGAGCTGTTTTTT.

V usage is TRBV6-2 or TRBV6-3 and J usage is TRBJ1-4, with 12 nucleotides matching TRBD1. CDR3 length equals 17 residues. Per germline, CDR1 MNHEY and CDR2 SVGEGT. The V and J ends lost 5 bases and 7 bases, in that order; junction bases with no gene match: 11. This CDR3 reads CASSQPGQGAIGEKLFF. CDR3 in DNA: TGTGCCAGCAGTCAACCGGGACAGGGGGCGATCGGTGAAAAACTGTTTTTT.

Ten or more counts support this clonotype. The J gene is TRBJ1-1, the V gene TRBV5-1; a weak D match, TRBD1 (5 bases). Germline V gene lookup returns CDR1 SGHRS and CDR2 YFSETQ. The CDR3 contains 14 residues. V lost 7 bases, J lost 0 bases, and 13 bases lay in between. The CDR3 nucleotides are TGCGCCAGCTACAGTCCGGGGGTGAACACTGAAGCTTTCTTT. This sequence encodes CASYSPGVNTEAFF. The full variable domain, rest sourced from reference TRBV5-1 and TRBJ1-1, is KAGVTQTPRYLIKTRGQQVTLSCSPISGHRSVSWYQQTPGQGLQFLFEYFSETQRNKGNFPGRFSGRQFSNSRSEMNVSTLELGDSALYLCASYSPGVNTEAFFGQGTRLTVV.

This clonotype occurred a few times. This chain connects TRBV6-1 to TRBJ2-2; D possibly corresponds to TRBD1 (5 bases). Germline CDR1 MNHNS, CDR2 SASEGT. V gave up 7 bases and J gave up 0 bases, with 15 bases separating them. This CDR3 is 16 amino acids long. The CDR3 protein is CASTGPIFANTGELFF. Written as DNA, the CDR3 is TGTGCCAGCACAGGGCCGATATTCGCGAACACCGGGGAGCTGTTTTTT.

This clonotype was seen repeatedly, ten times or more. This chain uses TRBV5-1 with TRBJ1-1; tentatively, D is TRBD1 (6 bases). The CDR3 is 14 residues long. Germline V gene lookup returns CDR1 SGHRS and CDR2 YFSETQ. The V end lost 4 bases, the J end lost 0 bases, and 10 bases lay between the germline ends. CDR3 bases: TGCGCCAGCAGCCAGGACAGTATGAACACTGAAGCTTTCTTT. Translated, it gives CASSQDSMNTEAFF.

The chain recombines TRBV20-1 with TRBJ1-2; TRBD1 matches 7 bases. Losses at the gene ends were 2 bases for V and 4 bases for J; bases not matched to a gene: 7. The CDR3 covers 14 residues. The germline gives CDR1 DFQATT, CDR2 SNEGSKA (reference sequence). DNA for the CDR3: TGCAGTGCTAGACGACAGGGCGGAAGCTATGGCTACACCTTC. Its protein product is CSARRQGGSYGYTF.

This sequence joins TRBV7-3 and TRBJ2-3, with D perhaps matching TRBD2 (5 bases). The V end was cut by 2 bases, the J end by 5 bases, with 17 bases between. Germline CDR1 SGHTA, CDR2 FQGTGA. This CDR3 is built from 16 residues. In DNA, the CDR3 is TGTGCCAGCAGCTTATTATCGGGCGCTGGAGGAGATACGCAGTATTTT. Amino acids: CASSLLSGAGGDTQYF. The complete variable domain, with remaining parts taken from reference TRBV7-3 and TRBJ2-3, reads GAGVSQTPSNKVTEKGKYVELRCDPISGHTALYWYRQSLGQGPEFLIYFQGTGAADDSGLPNDRFFAVRPEGSVSTLKIQRTERGDSAVYLCASSLLSGAGGDTQYFGPGTRLTVL.

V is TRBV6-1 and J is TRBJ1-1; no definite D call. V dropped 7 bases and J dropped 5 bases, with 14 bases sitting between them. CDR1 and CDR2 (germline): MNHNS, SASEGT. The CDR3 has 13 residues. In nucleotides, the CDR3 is TGTGCCAGCATCCGCTGGGGAGGGACTGAAGCTTTCTTT. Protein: CASIRWGGTEAFF.

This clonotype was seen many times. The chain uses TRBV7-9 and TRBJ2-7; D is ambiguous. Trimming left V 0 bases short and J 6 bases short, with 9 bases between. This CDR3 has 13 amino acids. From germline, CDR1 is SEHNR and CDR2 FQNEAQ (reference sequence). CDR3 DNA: TGTGCCAGCAGCTTAGCGCGCCAGCTCGAGCAGTACTTC. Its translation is CASSLARQLEQYF.

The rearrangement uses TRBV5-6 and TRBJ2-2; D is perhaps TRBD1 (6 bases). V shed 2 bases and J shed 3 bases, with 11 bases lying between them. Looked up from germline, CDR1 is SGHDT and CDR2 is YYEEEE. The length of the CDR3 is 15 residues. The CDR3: CASSFDHRDTGELFF. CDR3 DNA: TGTGCCAGCAGCTTCGACCACAGGGACACCGGGGAGCTGTTTTTT.

The CDR3 bases are TGTGCCAGCAGCTTAGACCCCCTCGGTGAGCAGTTCTTC. Its protein is CASSLDPLGEQFF. The chain uses TRBV7-9 and TRBJ2-1; no clear D. The germline V gene encodes CDR1 SEHNR and CDR2 FQNEAQ (reference sequence). The CDR3 contains 13 residues. Trimming took 1 base from V and 9 from J, leaving 10 bases between them.

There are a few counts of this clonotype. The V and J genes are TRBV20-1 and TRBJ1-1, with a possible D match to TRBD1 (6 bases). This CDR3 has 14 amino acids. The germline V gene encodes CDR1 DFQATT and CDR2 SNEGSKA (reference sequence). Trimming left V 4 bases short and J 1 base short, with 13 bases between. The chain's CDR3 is CSAMTDSQNTEAFF. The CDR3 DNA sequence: TGCAGTGCTATGACGGACAGCCAGAACACTGAAGCTTTCTTT.

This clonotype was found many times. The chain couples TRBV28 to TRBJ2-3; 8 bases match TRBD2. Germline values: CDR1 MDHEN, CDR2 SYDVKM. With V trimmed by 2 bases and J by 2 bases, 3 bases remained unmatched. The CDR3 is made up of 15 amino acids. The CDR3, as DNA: TGTGCCAGCAGTTTAGAAGCGGGGGACACAGATACGCAGTATTTT. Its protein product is CASSLEAGDTDTQYF.

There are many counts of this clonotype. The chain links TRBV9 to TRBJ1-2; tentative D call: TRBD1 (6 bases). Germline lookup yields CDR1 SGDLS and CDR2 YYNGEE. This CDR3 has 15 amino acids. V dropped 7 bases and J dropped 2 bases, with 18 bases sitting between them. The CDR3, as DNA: TGTGCCAGCTACGGTGCCCCAAGGGGGAACTATGGCTACACCTTC. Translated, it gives CASYGAPRGNYGYTF. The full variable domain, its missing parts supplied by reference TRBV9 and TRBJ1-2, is DSGVTQTPKHLITATGQRVTLRCSPRSGDLSVYWYQQSLDQGLQFLIQYYNGEERAKGNILERFSAQQFPDLHSELNLSSLELGDSALYFCASYGAPRGNYGYTFGSGTRLTVV.

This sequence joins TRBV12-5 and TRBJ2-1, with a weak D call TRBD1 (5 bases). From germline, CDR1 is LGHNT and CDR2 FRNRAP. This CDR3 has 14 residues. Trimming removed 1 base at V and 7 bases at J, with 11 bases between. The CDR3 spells CASGLDLRVNEQFF. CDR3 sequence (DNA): TGTGCTAGTGGTTTGGACCTCAGGGTAAATGAGCAGTTCTTC.